The sequence of this T cell receptor (beta chain) was determined in a study of blood T cell repertoires in COVID-19. Study summary: The study drew acute and convalescent COVID-19 samples from the United States, Italy and Spain. T cells, B-cell-depleted T cells, or PBMCs supplied cDNA or gDNA.

The CDR3 loop spans 14 amino acids. The V end lost 4 bases, the J end lost 2 bases, and 10 bases lay between the germline ends. From germline, CDR1 is SGHDN and CDR2 FVKESK. Original processing notes: Nucleated cell counts were estimated from reference gene primer amplification. The repertoire was sequenced with immunoSEQ multiplex PCR; TCRdb's copy has only in-frame clones and lacks some. V and J calls and clone size follow that table, whereas D and trimming were derived from the DNA. The table includes roughly 120,000 clones, 75% to 90% detected once. This clonotype originated in a woman between 50 and 59 years old with acute or convalescent COVID-19. V usage is TRBV14 and J usage is TRBJ2-3; maybe TRBD1 (6 bases). Sequencing was carried out using peripheral blood. Here the CDR3 DNA reads TGTGCCAGCAGCCTACACAGGGCCACAGATACGCAGTATTTT. Its protein product is CASSLHRATDTQYF.